This TCR beta chain was identified in a study of T cells in localized non-small cell lung cancer. Study findings and constraints: The greatest T cell clonality was found in uninvolved adjacent lung (higher than in tumor).

The repertoire was sequenced with immunoSEQ multiplex PCR; TCRdb's copy has only in-frame clones and lacks some. The sample includes 1,500 or so clones, roughly a quarter of them seen just once. Germline V gives CDR1 SGDLS, CDR2 YYNGEE. The V and J ends lost 5 bases and 2 bases, in that order; junction bases with no gene match: 5. The CDR3 runs to 15 residues. This clone has more than one count but fewer than ten. Its specificity is unknown. The rearrangement joins TRBV9 to TRBJ2-1, with 9 bases matching TRBD2. The TCR comes from a woman aged 40 to 75 with stage III lung adenocarcinoma. Material: lung tumor tissue, obtained before any cancer treatment. The CDR3 protein is CASRLLAGPYNEQFF. DNA for the CDR3: TGTGCCAGCAGGCTCCTAGCGGGACCCTACAATGAGCAGTTCTTC.